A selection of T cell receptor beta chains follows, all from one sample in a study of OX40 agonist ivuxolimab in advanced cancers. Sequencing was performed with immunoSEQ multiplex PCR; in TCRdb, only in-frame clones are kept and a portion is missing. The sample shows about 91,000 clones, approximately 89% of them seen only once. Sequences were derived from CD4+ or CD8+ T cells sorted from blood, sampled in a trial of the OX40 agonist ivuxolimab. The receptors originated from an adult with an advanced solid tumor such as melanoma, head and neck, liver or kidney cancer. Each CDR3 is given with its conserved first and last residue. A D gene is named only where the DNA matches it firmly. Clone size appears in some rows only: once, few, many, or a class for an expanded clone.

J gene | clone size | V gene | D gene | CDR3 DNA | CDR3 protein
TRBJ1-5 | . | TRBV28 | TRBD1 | TGTGCCAGCAGCTACGGACAGGCAGACAATCAGCCCCAGCATTTT | CASSYGQADNQPQHF
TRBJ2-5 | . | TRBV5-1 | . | TGCGCCAGCAGCCCGGACGGGCAAGAGACCCAGTACTTC | CASSPDGQETQYF
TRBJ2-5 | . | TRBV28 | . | TGTGCCAGCAGTTTCAGGCAGCGGGAGACCCAGTACTTC | CASSFRQRETQYF
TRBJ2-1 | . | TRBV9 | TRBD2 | TGTGCCAGCAGCGTCCGGACTAGGAATGAGCAGTTCTTC | CASSVRTRNEQFF
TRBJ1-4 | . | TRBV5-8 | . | TGTGCCAGCAGCCTCGTGGAGGTTAATGAAAAACTGTTTTTT | CASSLVEVNEKLFF
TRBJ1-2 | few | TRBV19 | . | TGTGCCAGTAGTATTTCCAGGGCGCCCTATGGCTACACCTTC | CASSISRAPYGYTF
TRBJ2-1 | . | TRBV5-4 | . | TGTGCCAGCAGCTTGCCCCTCCCCGGAGATGAGCAGTTCTTC | CASSLPLPGDEQFF
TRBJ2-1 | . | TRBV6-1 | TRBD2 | TGTGCCAGCACCACTAGCGGGAGCTACAATGAGCAGTTCTTC | CASTTSGSYNEQFF
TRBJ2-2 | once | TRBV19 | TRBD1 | TGTGCCAGTCGCACAGGGGTTACTTCGAACACCGGGGAGCTGTTTTTT | CASRTGVTSNTGELFF
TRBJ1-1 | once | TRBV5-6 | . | TGTGCCAGCAGCCCCATACGAACGGGGTCGACTGAAGCTTTCTTT | CASSPIRTGSTEAFF
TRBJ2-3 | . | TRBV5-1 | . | TGCGCCAGCAGCTTAGGGCAAACGGGCACAGATACGCAGTATTTT | CASSLGQTGTDTQYF
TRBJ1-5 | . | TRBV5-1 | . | TGCGCCAGCAGCTTGGAGCCAGCGACTAGCAATCAGCCCCAGCATTTT | CASSLEPATSNQPQHF
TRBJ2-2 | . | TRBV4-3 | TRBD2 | TGCGCCAGCAGCCAAGCCCCGGGACTAGCGGAAGGCGGGGAGCTGTTTTTT | CASSQAPGLAEGGELFF
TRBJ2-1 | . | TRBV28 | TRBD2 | TGTGCCAGCAGTTTATTTAAAAGGAGGGCGGGAGGGCCCGGGAGGAATGAGCAGTTCTTC | CASSLFKRRAGGPGRNEQFF
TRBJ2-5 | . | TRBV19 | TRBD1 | TGTGCCAGTAGTCCCGGGACAGGGACTTACCAAGAGACCCAGTACTTC | CASSPGTGTYQETQYF
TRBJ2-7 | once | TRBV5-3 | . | TGTGCCAGAAGCTCCCAAACTAGGCTGCCCTACGAGCAGTACTTC | CARSSQTRLPYEQYF
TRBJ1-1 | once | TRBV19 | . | TGTGCCAGTAAAGGTTCCGCAGCGCTGAACACTGAAGCTTTCTTT | CASKGSAALNTEAFF
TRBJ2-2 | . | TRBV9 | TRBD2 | TGTGCCAGCAGCCCCAGACTAGCGGAAAACACCGGGGAGCTGTTTTTT | CASSPRLAENTGELFF
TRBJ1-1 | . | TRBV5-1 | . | TGCGCCAGCAGTCTGGGGCCGGGAGGGGTAGACACTGAAGCTTTCTTT | CASSLGPGGVDTEAFF
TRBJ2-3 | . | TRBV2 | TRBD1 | TGTGCCAGCACCGAAGGGACAGGTTCGGATACGCAGTATTTT | CASTEGTGSDTQYF
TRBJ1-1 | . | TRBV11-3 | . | TGTGCCAGCAGCTTAGCAACAGTGGGAAGGAACACTGAAGCTTTCTTT | CASSLATVGRNTEAFF
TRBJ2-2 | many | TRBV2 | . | TGTGCCAGCGTCAGGGGCGCGAACACCGGGGAGCTGTTTTTT | CASVRGANTGELFF
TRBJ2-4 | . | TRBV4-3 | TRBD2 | TGCGCCAGCAGCCAAGATAGGCTAGCGGGAAGAAAAAACATTCAGTACTTC | CASSQDRLAGRKNIQYF
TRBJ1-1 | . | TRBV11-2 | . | TGTGCCAGCAGCCTGATGCCAGGGATCACTGAAGCTTTCTTT | CASSLMPGITEAFF
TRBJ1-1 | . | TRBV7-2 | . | TGTGCCAGCAGCTTCGGGGACACTGAAGCTTTCTTT | CASSFGDTEAFF
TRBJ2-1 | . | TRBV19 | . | TGTGCCAGTAGTATAGGATCCAACAATGAGCAGTTCTTC | CASSIGSNNEQFF
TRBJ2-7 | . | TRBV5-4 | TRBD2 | TGTGCCAGCAGGCGGGAGGCAGCCCACGAGCAGTACTTC | CASRREAAHEQYF
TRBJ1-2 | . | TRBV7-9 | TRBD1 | TGTGCCAGCAGCTCACAGGGGTACTATGGCTACACCTTC | CASSSQGYYGYTF
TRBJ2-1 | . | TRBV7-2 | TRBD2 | TGTGCCAGCAGCCCGACTAGCGGGAAGGATGAGCAGTTCTTC | CASSPTSGKDEQFF
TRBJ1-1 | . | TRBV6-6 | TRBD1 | TGTGCCAGCAGTTACGCCGGACAGGGGGGCACTGAAGCTTTCTTT | CASSYAGQGGTEAFF
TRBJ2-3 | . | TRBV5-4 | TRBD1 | TGTGCCAGCAGCCACCGACAGGGGCAAGATACGCAGTATTTT | CASSHRQGQDTQYF
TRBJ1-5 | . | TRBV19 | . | TGTGCCAGTAGCCTTCGAGACAGGAACAATCAGCCCCAGCATTTT | CASSLRDRNNQPQHF
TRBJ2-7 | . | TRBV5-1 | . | TGCGCCAGCTTCGGGGGAAATCCCCCCTATAGCTCCTACGAGCAGTACTTC | CASFGGNPPYSSYEQYF
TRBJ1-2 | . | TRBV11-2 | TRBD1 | TGTGCCAGCAGCGAAATTACAGGGGGCTTTCTCTATGGCTACACCTTC | CASSEITGGFLYGYTF
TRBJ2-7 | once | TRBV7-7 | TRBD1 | TGTGCCAGCAGCTTAGCCGGGACAGCCGAGCAGTACTTC | CASSLAGTAEQYF
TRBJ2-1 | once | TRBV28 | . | TGTGCCAGCAGATCGGGAATGACCTACAATGAGCAGTTCTTC | CASRSGMTYNEQFF
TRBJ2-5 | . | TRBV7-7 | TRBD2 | TGTGCCAGCAGCCGCGCGGGAGGAATTATCCAAGAGACCCAGTACTTC | CASSRAGGIIQETQYF
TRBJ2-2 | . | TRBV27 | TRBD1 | TGTGCCAGCAGATTTAGCCGGGACAGCCCAATCGGGGAGCTGTTTTTT | CASRFSRDSPIGELFF
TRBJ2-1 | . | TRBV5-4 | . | TGTGCCAGCAGCTTGGTGGCTAGCTCCTACAATGAGCAGTTCTTC | CASSLVASSYNEQFF
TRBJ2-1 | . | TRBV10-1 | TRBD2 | TGCGCCAGCAGTGAGGGGACTATTGAGCAGTTCTTC | CASSEGTIEQFF
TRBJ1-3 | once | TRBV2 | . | TGTGCCAGCAGTGAATTGGCAGGGTCGGCTGGAAACACCATATATTTT | CASSELAGSAGNTIYF
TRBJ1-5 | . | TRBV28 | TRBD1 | TGTGCCAGCAGCCGACAGGGAGGGAGTCAGCCCCAGCATTTT | CASSRQGGSQPQHF
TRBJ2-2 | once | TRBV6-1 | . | TGTGCCAGCAGTGAATTTTCGGGACTTCTGAACACCGGGGAGCTGTTTTTT | CASSEFSGLLNTGELFF
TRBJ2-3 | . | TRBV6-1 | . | TGTGCCAGCAGTGATCCCGGGACGGCTAGCACAGATACGCAGTATTTT | CASSDPGTASTDTQYF
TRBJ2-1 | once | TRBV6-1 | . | TGTGCCAGCAGTGCGGGGTCCAATGAGCAGTTCTTC | CASSAGSNEQFF
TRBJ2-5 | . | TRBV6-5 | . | TGTGCCAGCACAGTGGACGGACAAGAGACCCAGTACTTC | CASTVDGQETQYF
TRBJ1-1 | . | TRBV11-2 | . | TGTGCCAGCAGCTTAGCGTCGGTCGTGGGGTGGCAGAACACTGAAGCTTTCTTT | CASSLASVVGWQNTEAFF
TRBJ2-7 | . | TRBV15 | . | TGTGCCACCAGCAGAGATCGGCAGGAAATTGGGCACGAGCAGTACTTC | CATSRDRQEIGHEQYF